Listed below are T cell receptor beta chains from one sample, sequenced in a study of blood T cell repertoires in COVID-19. Assay used: immunoSEQ multiplex PCR; TCRdb lists only in-frame clones, some missing. The data hold some 530,000 clones, with roughly nine tenths observed a single time. The specimen sequenced was PBMCs or T cells enriched from blood (not recorded which). The receptors originated from a woman in her fifties or sixties who had recovered from COVID-19. Both conserved end residues are part of each CDR3. The order of the fields is J gene, V gene, D gene, clone size, CDR3 protein, CDR3 DNA. The D gene is left open where the match is weak. Clone size is not always given. Where it is, it says once, few, many or a class for expanded clones.

TRBJ2-1	TRBV6-5	TRBD2	.	CASRERGGHNEQFF	TGTGCCAGCAGAGAGCGGGGGGGTCACAATGAGCAGTTCTTC
TRBJ2-1	TRBV5-4	.	.	CASSLELLGGNEQFF	TGTGCCAGCAGCTTGGAACTCCTAGGGGGCAATGAGCAGTTCTTC
TRBJ2-2	TRBV12-3/TRBV12-4	.	.	CASSLLAPGELFF	TGTGCCAGCAGTTTGCTAGCGCCCGGGGAGCTGTTTTTT
TRBJ2-2	TRBV19	.	.	CASRTDRKRAFTGELFF	TGTGCCAGTAGGACAGACAGAAAGCGGGCTTTCACCGGGGAGCTGTTTTTT
TRBJ2-4	TRBV30	TRBD2	.	CAWSMVSGVLAKNIQYF	TGTGCCTGGAGCATGGTTAGCGGGGTCTTAGCCAAAAACATTCAGTACTTC
TRBJ1-6	TRBV6-1	TRBD1	.	CASSVLPRTGAYSYNSPLHF	TGTGCCAGCAGTGTTTTACCCCGGACAGGGGCCTACTCCTATAATTCACCCCTCCACTTT
TRBJ1-2	TRBV6-5	TRBD1	.	CASSRGTGGNYGYTF	TGTGCCAGCAGTAGAGGGACAGGGGGTAACTATGGCTACACCTTC
TRBJ1-5	TRBV24-1	.	.	CATSDPGSGQPQHF	TGTGCCACCAGTGATCCAGGGAGCGGGCAGCCCCAGCATTTT
TRBJ1-6	TRBV5-1	TRBD1	.	CASSSGQGDSPLHF	TGCGCCAGCAGCTCGGGACAGGGAGATTCACCCCTCCACTTT
TRBJ1-1	TRBV3-1/TRBV3-2	TRBD1	.	CASSQAGQVKSEAFF	TGTGCCAGCAGCCAAGCCGGACAGGTGAAATCTGAAGCTTTCTTT
TRBJ1-2	TRBV6-5	TRBD1	.	CASRQGDFNYGYTF	TGTGCCAGCAGGCAGGGGGACTTTAACTATGGCTACACCTTC
TRBJ2-3	TRBV23-1	TRBD1	.	CASPQTDSDRVNRNTQYF	TGCGCCAGCCCTCAAACTGATTCGGACAGGGTAAACAGGAATACGCAGTATTTT
TRBJ1-2	TRBV27	.	.	CASSLVGLSNYGYTF	TGTGCCAGCAGTTTGGTTGGCCTCTCTAACTATGGCTACACCTTC
TRBJ1-2	TRBV6-5	.	few	CASSPSGNSNYGYTF	TGTGCCAGCAGCCCCAGTGGCAACAGTAACTATGGCTACACCTTC
TRBJ1-2	TRBV20-1	.	.	CSSRVSNGYTF	TGCAGTAGCCGAGTTTCTAATGGCTACACCTTC
TRBJ2-1	TRBV11-2	TRBD2	.	CASSPRTSGGANNEQFF	TGTGCCAGCAGCCCCCGGACTAGCGGGGGGGCCAACAATGAGCAGTTCTTC
TRBJ2-2	TRBV19	.	.	CASSTGGANTGELFF	TGTGCCAGCTCAACTGGGGGGGCAAACACCGGGGAGCTGTTTTTT
TRBJ1-3	TRBV30	.	once	CASRTKSGNTIYF	TGTGCCTCAAGAACTAAGTCCGGAAACACCATATATTTT
TRBJ1-3	TRBV5-1	TRBD1	.	CASSWGTGDSGNTIYF	TGCGCCAGCAGCTGGGGGACAGGGGACTCTGGAAACACCATATATTTT
TRBJ1-5	TRBV18	.	once	CATSSGGRDQPQHF	TGTGCCACCTCGTCGGGGGGTAGGGATCAGCCCCAGCATTTT
TRBJ2-4	TRBV12-3/TRBV12-4	.	.	CASKQTDIQYF	TGTGCCAGCAAGCAGACAGATATTCAGTACTTC
TRBJ1-2	TRBV5-8	.	.	CASSLMEGGNGYTF	TGTGCCAGCAGCTTAATGGAGGGGGGGAATGGCTACACCTTC
TRBJ1-2	TRBV6-5	TRBD1	.	CASSIDRDAYGYTF	TGTGCCAGCAGTATTGACAGGGACGCCTATGGCTACACCTTC
TRBJ1-1	TRBV13	.	.	CASSPPWPMNTEAFF	TGTGCCAGCAGCCCCCCATGGCCAATGAACACTGAAGCTTTCTTT
TRBJ1-6	TRBV2	TRBD1	.	CASSPSLTLDRAYSPLHF	TGTGCCAGCAGTCCCTCCCTAACTCTCGACAGGGCCTATTCACCCCTCCACTTT
TRBJ1-2	TRBV3-1/TRBV3-2	TRBD1	.	CASSHGTGGANYGYTF	TGTGCCAGCAGCCACGGGACAGGGGGCGCGAACTATGGCTACACCTTC
TRBJ1-3	TRBV5-1	.	few	CASSRGGISGNTIYF	TGCGCCAGCAGCCGGGGAGGGATCTCTGGAAACACCATATATTTT
TRBJ2-3	TRBV19	TRBD2	.	CASSKLAGEIADTQYF	TGTGCCAGTAGTAAACTAGCGGGGGAGATCGCAGATACGCAGTATTTT
TRBJ1-5	TRBV24-1	TRBD1	.	CATSDSGGLNQPQHF	TGTGCCACCAGTGATTCAGGGGGTCTCAATCAGCCCCAGCATTTT
TRBJ1-5	TRBV12-1	.	.	CASSPGQGEFWDQPQHF	TGTGCCAGCAGCCCAGGACAGGGCGAGTTTTGGGATCAGCCCCAGCATTTT
TRBJ1-4	TRBV16	.	.	CASSQFGGVQEKLFF	TGTGCCAGCAGCCAATTCGGGGGGGTCCAGGAAAAACTGTTTTTT
TRBJ2-2	TRBV29-1	.	many	CSVELAGSNTGELFF	TGCAGCGTTGAACTGGCAGGGTCAAACACCGGGGAGCTGTTTTTT
TRBJ1-5	TRBV2	.	.	CASSEQAQPQHF	TGTGCCAGCAGCGAACAAGCCCAGCCCCAGCATTTT
TRBJ1-1	TRBV5-5	TRBD1	once	CASSLVDRGLTEAFF	TGTGCCAGCAGCTTGGTAGACAGGGGGCTCACTGAAGCTTTCTTT
TRBJ1-5	TRBV15	.	.	CATSRERGGNQPQHF	TGTGCCACCAGCAGAGAGCGGGGGGGCAATCAGCCCCAGCATTTT
TRBJ1-2	TRBV7-6	.	.	CASSLKVGVQEGNGYTF	TGTGCCAGCAGCTTAAAAGTAGGAGTACAGGAGGGAAATGGCTACACCTTC
TRBJ1-2	TRBV7-9	.	.	CASSLTSNYGYTF	TGTGCCAGCAGCTTAACAAGTAACTATGGCTACACCTTC
TRBJ1-2	TRBV29-1	.	few	CSVESEEGFYGYTF	TGCAGCGTTGAATCAGAAGAGGGATTCTATGGCTACACCTTC
TRBJ1-2	TRBV10-3	.	.	CAISESGEVYGYTF	TGTGCCATCAGTGAGTCTGGGGAGGTCTATGGCTACACCTTC
TRBJ2-2	TRBV27	TRBD2	.	CASSLRRGANTGELFF	TGTGCCAGCAGTTTAAGGCGGGGGGCAAACACCGGGGAGCTGTTTTTT
TRBJ1-6	TRBV5-1	.	.	CASSLVGGSDSPLHF	TGCGCCAGCAGCTTGGTCGGGGGGTCGGATTCACCCCTCCACTTT
TRBJ2-1	TRBV2	TRBD1	.	CAGGTGHYNEQFF	TGTGCCGGAGGGACAGGGCATTACAATGAGCAGTTCTTC
TRBJ1-1	TRBV27	TRBD1	once	CASSLHRGTEAFF	TGTGCCAGCAGTTTACACAGGGGCACTGAAGCTTTCTTT
TRBJ1-6	TRBV2	TRBD1	.	CASRGDRGDSPLHF	TGTGCCAGCAGGGGGGACAGGGGGGATTCACCCCTCCACTTT
TRBJ1-1	TRBV6-5	.	.	CASSYGDTGEAFF	TGTGCCAGCAGTTACGGGGACACTGGGGAAGCTTTCTTT
TRBJ1-5	TRBV27	.	.	CASSLLGGADNQPQHF	TGTGCCAGCAGTCTTCTCGGTGGGGCAGACAATCAGCCCCAGCATTTT
TRBJ2-6	TRBV5-6	TRBD2	.	CASSPFSWGGSGANVLTF	TGTGCCAGCAGCCCCTTTTCTTGGGGAGGGTCTGGGGCCAACGTCCTGACTTTC
TRBJ2-1	TRBV13	TRBD1	.	CASTTTSGGNEQFF	TGTGCCAGCACGACTACTTCAGGGGGAAATGAGCAGTTCTTC
TRBJ1-1	TRBV11-2	TRBD1	few	CASSLRQGWTEAFF	TGTGCCAGCAGCTTAAGACAGGGGTGGACTGAAGCTTTCTTT
TRBJ2-5	TRBV20-1	TRBD1	.	CSASHYRGFQETQYF	TGCAGTGCTAGTCATTACAGGGGATTCCAAGAGACCCAGTACTTC
TRBJ2-5	TRBV11-2	TRBD2	.	CASSLGVTSGGQQETQYF	TGTGCCAGCAGCTTAGGGGTGACTAGCGGGGGTCAACAAGAGACCCAGTACTTC
TRBJ2-5	TRBV7-2	TRBD2	.	CASSPRTSGGWETQYF	TGTGCCAGCAGCCCCCGGACTAGCGGGGGGTGGGAGACCCAGTACTTC